This TCR beta chain was found in a study of cytomegalovirus exposure and HLA in healthy donors. Looking at the study overall: The same platform as the approximately 640 first-cohort repertoires was used for the 100 to 150 validation repertoires, a later analysis reported.

Measured with immunoSEQ multiplex PCR; TCRdb has only the in-frame clones, and not every one. The table lists 50,000 to 65,000 clones, over 90% of them singletons. Concerning this clone: Its antigen is as yet unknown.

The CDR3 covers 15 residues. Germline CDR1 is MNHNY and CDR2 is SVGAGI (reference sequence). V lost 7 bases and J lost 1; bases outside the gene matches: 9. Study findings and constraints: Confirmation was obtained in vitro that a few CMV-associated chains are specific for CMV antigens.

The gene calls are TRBV6-6 and TRBJ1-1; 7 bases map to TRBD1. The sample taken for sequencing was PBMCs. This receptor was identified in a woman under 30 in good health and CMV-seropositive. The CDR3 is CASTRGTDGNTEAFF. The CDR3 region has the DNA TGTGCCAGCACCAGAGGGACAGATGGGAACACTGAAGCTTTCTTT.